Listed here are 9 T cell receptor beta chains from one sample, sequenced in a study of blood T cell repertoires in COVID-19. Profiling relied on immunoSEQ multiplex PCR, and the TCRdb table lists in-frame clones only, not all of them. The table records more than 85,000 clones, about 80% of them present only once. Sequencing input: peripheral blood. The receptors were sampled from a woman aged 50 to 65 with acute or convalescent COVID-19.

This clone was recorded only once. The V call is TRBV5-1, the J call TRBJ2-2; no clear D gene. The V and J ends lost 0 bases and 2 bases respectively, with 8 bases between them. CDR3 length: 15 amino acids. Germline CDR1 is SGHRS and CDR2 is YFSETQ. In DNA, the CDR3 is TGCGCCAGCAGCTTGGGCACCACAAACACCGGGGAGCTGTTTTTT. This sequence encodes CASSLGTTNTGELFF.

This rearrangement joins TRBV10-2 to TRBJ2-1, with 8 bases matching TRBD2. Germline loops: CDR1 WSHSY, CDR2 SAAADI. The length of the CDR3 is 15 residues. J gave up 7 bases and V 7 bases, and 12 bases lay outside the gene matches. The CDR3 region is CASKPRGAGGNEQFF. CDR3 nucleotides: TGCGCCAGCAAGCCGCGGGGGGCCGGCGGGAATGAGCAGTTCTTC.

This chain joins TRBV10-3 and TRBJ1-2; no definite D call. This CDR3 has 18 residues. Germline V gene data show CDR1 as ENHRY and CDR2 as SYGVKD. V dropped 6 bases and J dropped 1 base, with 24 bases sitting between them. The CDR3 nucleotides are TGTGCCATCAGCGCTCTGGGCAGGTCGTCTCCCGTTAACTATGGCTACACCTTC. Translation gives CAISALGRSSPVNYGYTF.

CDR3 loop: CASSLTGQSTPLHF. The CDR3 DNA reads TGTGCCAGCAGCTTGACAGGACAGAGTACACCCCTCCACTTT. The chain combines TRBV5-4 with TRBJ1-6; D is possibly TRBD1 (6 bases). V gave up 1 base and J gave up 11 bases, with 13 bases separating them. CDR3 length: 14 amino acids. CDR1 and CDR2 from the germline V gene are SGHNT and YYREEE (reference sequence). The variable domain in full, completed from reference TRBV5-4 and TRBJ1-6, reads ETGVTQSPTHLIKTRGQQVTLRCSSQSGHNTVSWYQQALGQGPQFIFQYYREEENGRGNFPPRFSGLQFPNYSSELNVNALELDDSALYLCASSLTGQSTPLHFGNGTRLTVT.

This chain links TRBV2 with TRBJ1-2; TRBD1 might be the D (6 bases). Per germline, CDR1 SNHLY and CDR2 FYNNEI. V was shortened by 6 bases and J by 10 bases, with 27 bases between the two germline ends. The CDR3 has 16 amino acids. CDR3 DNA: TGTGCCAGCAGCTACCCCAACGGACAGTTTAAGGACCCCTACACCTTC. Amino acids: CASSYPNGQFKDPYTF.

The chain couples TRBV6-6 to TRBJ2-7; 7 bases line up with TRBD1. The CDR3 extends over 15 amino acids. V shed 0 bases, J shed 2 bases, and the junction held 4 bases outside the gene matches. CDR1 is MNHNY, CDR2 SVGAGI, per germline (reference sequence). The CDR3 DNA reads TGTGCCAGCAGTTACTCTGGGGACAGAACCTACGAGCAGTACTTC. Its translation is CASSYSGDRTYEQYF.

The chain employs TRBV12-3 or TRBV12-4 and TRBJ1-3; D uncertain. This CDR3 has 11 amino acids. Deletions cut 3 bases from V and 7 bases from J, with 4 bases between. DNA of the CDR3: TGTGCCAGCAGTTTGCGGAACACCATATATTTT. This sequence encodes CASSLRNTIYF.

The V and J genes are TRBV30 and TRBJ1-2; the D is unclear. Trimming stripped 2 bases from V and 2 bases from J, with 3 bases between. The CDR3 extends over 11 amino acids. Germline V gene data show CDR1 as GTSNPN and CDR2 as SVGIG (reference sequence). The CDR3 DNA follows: TGTGCCTGGAGTATAAACTATGGCTACACCTTC. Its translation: CAWSINYGYTF.

The CDR3 sequence: CASSQTTGLIPNEKLFF. CDR3 DNA sequence: TGTGCCAGCTCACAAACGACAGGGTTAATCCCCAATGAAAAACTGTTTTTT. This sequence joins TRBV18 and TRBJ1-4; 7 bases are a match to TRBD1. Per germline, CDR1 KGHSH and CDR2 LQKENI. CDR3 size: 17 residues. Unmatched junction bases numbered 13, after V lost 4 bases and J lost 5 bases.